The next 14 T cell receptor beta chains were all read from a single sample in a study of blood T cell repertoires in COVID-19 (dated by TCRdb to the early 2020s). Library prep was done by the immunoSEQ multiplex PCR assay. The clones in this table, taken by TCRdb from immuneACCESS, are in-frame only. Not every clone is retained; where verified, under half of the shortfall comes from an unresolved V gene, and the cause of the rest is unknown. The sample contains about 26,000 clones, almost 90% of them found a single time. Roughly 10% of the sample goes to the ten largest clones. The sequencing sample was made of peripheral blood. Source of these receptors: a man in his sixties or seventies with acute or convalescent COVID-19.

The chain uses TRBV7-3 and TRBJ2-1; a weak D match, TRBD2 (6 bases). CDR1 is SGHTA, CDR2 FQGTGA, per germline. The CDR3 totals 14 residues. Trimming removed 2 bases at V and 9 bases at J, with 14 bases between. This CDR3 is CASSLGGRPGEQFF. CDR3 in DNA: TGTGCCAGCAGCTTAGGGGGGAGGCCGGGTGAGCAGTTCTTC.

The CDR3 is CSVDDRGRGGYTF. The CDR3 DNA sequence: TGCAGCGTTGATGACAGGGGGCGCGGTGGCTACACCTTC. The chain couples TRBV29-1 to TRBJ1-2; 10 bases line up with TRBD1. Germline assignment: CDR1 SQVTM and CDR2 ANQGSEA. With 3 bases clipped from V and 7 bases from J, the junction kept 5 bases outside the gene matches. This CDR3 is 13 amino acids long.

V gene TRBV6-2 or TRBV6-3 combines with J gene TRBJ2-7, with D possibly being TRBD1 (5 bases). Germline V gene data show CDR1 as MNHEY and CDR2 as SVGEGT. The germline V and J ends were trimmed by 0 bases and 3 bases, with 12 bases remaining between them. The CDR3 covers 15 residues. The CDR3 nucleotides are TGTGCCAGCAGTTACTCGCCAGGGCCATTCTACGAGCAGTACTTC. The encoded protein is CASSYSPGPFYEQYF.

CDR3 nucleotides: TGTGCCAGCAGCTTAGGGGGCCTCTACGAGCAGTACTTC. Protein product: CASSLGGLYEQYF. The chain has TRBV7-8 and TRBJ2-7; the D gene is possibly TRBD1 (5 bases). CDR1 and CDR2 (germline): SGHVS, FQNEAQ. Deletions cut 1 base from V and 3 bases from J, with 7 bases between. The CDR3 is 13 amino acids. Full variable domain (remainder filled in from reference TRBV7-8 and TRBJ2-7): GAGVSQSPRYKVAKRGQDVALRCDPISGHVSLFWYQQALGQGPEFLTYFQNEAQLDKSGLPSDRFFAERPEGSVSTLKIQRTQQEDSAVYLCASSLGGLYEQYFGPGTRLTVT.

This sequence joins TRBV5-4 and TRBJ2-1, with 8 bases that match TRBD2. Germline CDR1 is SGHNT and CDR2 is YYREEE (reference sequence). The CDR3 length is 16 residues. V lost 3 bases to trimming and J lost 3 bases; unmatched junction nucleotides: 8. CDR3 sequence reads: CASSSPAGGIYNEQFF. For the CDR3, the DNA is TGTGCCAGCAGCTCCCCGGCGGGAGGAATCTACAATGAGCAGTTCTTC.

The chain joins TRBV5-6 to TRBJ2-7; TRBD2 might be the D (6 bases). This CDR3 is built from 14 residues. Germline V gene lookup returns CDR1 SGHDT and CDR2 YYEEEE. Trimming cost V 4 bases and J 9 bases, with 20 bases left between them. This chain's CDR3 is CASSPGGAGRGQYF. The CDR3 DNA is TGTGCCAGCAGCCCTGGAGGGGCAGGGCGGGGGCAGTACTTC.

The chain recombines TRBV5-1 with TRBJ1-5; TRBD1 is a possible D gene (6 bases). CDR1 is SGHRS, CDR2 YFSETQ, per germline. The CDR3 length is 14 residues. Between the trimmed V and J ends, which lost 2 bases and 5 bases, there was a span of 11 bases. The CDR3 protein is CASSFQGRDQPQHF. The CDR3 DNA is TGCGCCAGCAGCTTTCAGGGGAGGGATCAGCCCCAGCATTTT.

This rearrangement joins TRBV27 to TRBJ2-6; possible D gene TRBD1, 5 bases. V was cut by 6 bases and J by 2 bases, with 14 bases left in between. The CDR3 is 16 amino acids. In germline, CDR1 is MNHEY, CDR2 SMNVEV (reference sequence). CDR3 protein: CASRGQGLAGANVLTF. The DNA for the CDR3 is TGTGCCAGCAGAGGGCAGGGCCTCGCTGGGGCCAACGTCCTGACTTTC.

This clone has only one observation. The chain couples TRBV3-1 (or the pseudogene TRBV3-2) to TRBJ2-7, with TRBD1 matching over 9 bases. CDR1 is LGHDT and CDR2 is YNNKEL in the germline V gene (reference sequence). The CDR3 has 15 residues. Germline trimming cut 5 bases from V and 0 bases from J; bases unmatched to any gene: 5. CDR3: CASSYLDRGSYEQYF. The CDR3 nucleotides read TGTGCCAGCAGCTACCTGGACAGGGGCTCCTACGAGCAGTACTTC.

CDR3 sequence (DNA): TGTGCCAGCAGCCAAGAGAGAGGGCGGACCGATGGCTACACCTTC. Translating it yields CASSQERGRTDGYTF. The chain uses TRBV4-2 and TRBJ1-2; no firm D call. Germline V gives CDR1 LGHNA, CDR2 YNFKEQ. The CDR3 consists of 15 residues. The ends were cut back, 0 bases at V and 6 bases at J, with 14 bases in the middle.

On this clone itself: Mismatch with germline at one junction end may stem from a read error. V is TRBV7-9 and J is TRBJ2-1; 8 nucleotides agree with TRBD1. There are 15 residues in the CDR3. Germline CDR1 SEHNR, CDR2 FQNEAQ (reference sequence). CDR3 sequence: CASTHDRGDAGRRIF. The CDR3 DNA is TGTGCCAGCACCCATGACAGGGGTGACGCGGGGCGGCGTATCTTC.

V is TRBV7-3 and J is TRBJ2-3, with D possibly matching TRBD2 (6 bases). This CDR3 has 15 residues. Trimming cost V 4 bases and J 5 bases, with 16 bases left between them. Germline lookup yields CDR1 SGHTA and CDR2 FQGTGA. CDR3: CASSSGLLEVDTQYF. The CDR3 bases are TGTGCCAGCAGCTCGGGACTTCTTGAGGTAGATACGCAGTATTTT.

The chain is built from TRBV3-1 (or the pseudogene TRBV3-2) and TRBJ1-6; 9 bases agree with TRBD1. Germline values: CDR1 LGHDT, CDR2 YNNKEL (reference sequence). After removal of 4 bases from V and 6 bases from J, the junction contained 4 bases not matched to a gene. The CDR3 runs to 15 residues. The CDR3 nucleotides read TGTGCCAGCAGCCCCGGGGACAGGGCTAATTCACCCCTCCACTTT. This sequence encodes CASSPGDRANSPLHF.

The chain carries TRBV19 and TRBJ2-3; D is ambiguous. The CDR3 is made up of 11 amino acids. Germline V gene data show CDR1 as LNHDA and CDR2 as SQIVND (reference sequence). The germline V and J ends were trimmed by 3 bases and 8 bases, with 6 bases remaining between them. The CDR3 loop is CASSIPGTQYF. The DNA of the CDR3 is TGTGCCAGTAGTATCCCCGGTACGCAGTATTTT.